The sample holds a few counts of the clone carrying this T cell receptor beta chain. The sample belongs to a study of blood T cell repertoires in COVID-19. Overall study: The analysed material was cDNA or gDNA that came from T cells, B-cell-depleted T cells, or PBMCs.

Profiled with immunoSEQ multiplex PCR; TCRdb holds only in-frame clones, not every one. The sample records some 91,000 clones, over 60% being singletons. Germline V CDR1 and CDR2: SGDLS, YYNGEE. The germline V and J ends were trimmed by 3 bases and 1 base, with 11 bases remaining between them. This CDR3 is 15 amino acids long. The chain links TRBV9 to TRBJ1-3, with D uncertain. The sequence was collected from a man between 65 and 85 years old with acute or convalescent COVID-19. Sequenced: peripheral blood. DNA for the CDR3: TGTGCCAGCAGCGGGGCAGGTAAATCTGGAAACACCATATATTTT. Encoded protein: CASSGAGKSGNTIYF.